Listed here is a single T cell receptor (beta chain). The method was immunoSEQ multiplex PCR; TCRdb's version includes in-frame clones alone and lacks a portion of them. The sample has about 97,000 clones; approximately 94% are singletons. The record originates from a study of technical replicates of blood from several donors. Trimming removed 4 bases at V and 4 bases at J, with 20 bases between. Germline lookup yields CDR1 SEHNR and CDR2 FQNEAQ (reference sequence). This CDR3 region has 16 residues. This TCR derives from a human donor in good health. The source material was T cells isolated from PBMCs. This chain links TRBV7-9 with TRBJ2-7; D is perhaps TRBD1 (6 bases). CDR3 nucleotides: TGTGCCAGCAGCTCCATAGGGCAGGGGATTGCGTACGAGCAGTACTTC. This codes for CASSSIGQGIAYEQYF. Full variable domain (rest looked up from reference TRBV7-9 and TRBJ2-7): DTGVSQNPRHKITKRGQNVTFRCDPISEHNRLYWYRQTLGQGPEFLTYFQNEAQLEKSRLLSDRFSAERPKGSFSTLEIQRTEQGDSAMYLCASSSIGQGIAYEQYFGPGTRLTVT.